Described below is a single TCR beta chain sequence and its context. The antigen is undetermined. The sample originates from a study of cytomegalovirus exposure and HLA in healthy donors. Whole-study context: The 90 to 150 validation repertoires used a platform that matched the one used for the roughly 650 first-cohort repertoires, as a later analysis reported. General study findings and limits: Diagnosis of cytomegalovirus status made by the classifier reportedly showed high specificity and sensitivity. In vitro checks showed that three CMV-associated chains really do target CMV antigens.

The V gene end was trimmed by 1 base and the J gene end by 1 base; junction bases not matched to a gene: 4. Germline V CDR1 and CDR2: GTSNPN, SVGIG (reference sequence). This CDR3 has 15 residues. Assay: immunoSEQ multiplex PCR; the TCRdb copy retains only in-frame clones and omits some. The repertoire holds 52,000 or so clones, with 89% as singletons. The sequenced sample was PBMCs. The sequence was collected from a woman aged 18-30 years in good health and CMV-seronegative. The chain recombines TRBV30 with TRBJ1-5, with TRBD1 identical over 7 bases. The DNA of the CDR3 is TGTGCCTGGAGTGGACAGGGTAGGAGCAATCAGCCCCAGCATTTT. Protein sequence: CAWSGQGRSNQPQHF.